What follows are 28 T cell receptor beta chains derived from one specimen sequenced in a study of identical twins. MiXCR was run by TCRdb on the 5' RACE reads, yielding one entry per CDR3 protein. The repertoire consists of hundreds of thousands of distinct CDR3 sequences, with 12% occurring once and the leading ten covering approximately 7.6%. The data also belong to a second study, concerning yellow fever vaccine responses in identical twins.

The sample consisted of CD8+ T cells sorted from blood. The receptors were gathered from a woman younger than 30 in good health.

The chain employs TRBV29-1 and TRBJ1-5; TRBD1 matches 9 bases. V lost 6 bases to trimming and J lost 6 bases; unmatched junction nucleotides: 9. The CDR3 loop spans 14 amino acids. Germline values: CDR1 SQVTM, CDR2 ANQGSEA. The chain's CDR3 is CSVPTGTGTQPQHF. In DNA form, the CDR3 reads TGCAGCGTCCCAACCGGGACAGGGACTCAGCCCCAGCATTTT.

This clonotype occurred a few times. The CDR3 protein is CASSITGHDIQYF. As DNA, the CDR3 is TGTGCCAGCAGCATAACAGGGCATGACATTCAGTACTTC. The rearrangement uses TRBV13 and TRBJ2-4, with D possibly TRBD1 on 6 matching bases. Per the germline V gene, CDR1 is PRHDT and CDR2 is FYEKMQ (reference sequence). V lost 5 bases and J 8 bases, leaving 13 bases between the germline ends. The CDR3 is 13 residues long. The full variable domain, in which reference TRBV13 and TRBJ2-4 provide the parts outside the CDR3, is AAGVIQSPRHLIKEKRETATLKCYPIPRHDTVYWYQQGPGQDPQFLISFYEKMQSDKGSIPDRFSAQQFSDYHSELNMSSLELGDSALYFCASSITGHDIQYFGAGTRLSVL.

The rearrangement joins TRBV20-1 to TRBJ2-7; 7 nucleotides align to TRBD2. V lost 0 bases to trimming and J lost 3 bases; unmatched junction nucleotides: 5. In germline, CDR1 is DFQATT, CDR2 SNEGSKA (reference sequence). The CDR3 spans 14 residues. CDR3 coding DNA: TGCAGTGCTAGAGACCGGACTAGAGTCTACGAGCAGTACGTC. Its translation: CSARDRTRVYEQYV.

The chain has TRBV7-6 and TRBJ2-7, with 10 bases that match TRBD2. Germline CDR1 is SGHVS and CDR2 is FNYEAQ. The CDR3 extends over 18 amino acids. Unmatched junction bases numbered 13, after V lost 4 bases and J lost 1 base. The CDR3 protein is CASSSEPDGTSESYEQYF. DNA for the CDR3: TGTGCCAGCAGCTCCGAGCCAGATGGGACTAGCGAATCCTACGAGCAGTACTTC.

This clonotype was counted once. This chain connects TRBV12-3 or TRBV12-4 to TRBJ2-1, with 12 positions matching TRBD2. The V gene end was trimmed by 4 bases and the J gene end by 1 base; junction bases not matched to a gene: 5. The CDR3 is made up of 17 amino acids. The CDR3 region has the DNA TGTGCCAGCAGTTCCAATCTAGCGGGAGGGTCCTACAATGAGCAGTTCTTC. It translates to CASSSNLAGGSYNEQFF.

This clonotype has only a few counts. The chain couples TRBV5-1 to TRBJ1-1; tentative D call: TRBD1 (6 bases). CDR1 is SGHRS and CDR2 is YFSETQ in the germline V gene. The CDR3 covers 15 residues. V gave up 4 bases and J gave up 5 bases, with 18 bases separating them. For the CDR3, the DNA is TGCGCCAGCAGCCCCGAGGGGGGTTTGGGGACTGAAGCTTTCTTT. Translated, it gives CASSPEGGLGTEAFF.

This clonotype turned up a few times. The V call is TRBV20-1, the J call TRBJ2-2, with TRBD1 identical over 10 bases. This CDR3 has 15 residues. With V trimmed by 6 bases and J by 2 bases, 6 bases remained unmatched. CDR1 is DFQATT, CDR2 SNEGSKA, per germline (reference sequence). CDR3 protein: CSANPTGGNTGELFF. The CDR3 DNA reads TGCAGTGCCAATCCGACAGGGGGCAACACCGGGGAGCTGTTTTTT.

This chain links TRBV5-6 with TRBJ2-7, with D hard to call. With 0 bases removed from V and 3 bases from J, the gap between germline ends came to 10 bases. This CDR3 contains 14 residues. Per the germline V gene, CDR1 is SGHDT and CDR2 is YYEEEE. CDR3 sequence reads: CASSLGQVNYEQYV. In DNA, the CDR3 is TGTGCCAGCAGCTTGGGGCAAGTTAACTACGAGCAGTACGTC.

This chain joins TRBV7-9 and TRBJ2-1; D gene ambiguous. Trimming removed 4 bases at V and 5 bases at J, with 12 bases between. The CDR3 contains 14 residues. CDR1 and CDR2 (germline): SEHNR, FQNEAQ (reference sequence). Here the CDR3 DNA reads TGTGCCAGCAGCTCCCTATGGCGAGACAATGAGCAGTTCTTC. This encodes CASSSLWRDNEQFF.

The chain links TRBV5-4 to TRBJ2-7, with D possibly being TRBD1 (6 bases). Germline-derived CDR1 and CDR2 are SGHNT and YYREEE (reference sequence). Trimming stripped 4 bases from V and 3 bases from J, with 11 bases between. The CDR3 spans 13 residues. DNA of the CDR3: TGTGCCAGCAGCGGCCGGGACAACTACGAGCAGTACTTC. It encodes CASSGRDNYEQYF.

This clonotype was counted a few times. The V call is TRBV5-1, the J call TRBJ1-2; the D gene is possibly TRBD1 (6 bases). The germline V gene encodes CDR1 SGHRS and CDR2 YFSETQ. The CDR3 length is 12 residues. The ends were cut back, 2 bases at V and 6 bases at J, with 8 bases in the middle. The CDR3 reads CASSLTGNGYTF. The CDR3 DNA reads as TGCGCCAGCAGCTTAACAGGGAATGGCTACACCTTC. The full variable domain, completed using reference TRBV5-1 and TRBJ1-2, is KAGVTQTPRYLIKTRGQQVTLSCSPISGHRSVSWYQQTPGQGLQFLFEYFSETQRNKGNFPGRFSGRQFSNSRSEMNVSTLELGDSALYLCASSLTGNGYTFGSGTRLTVV.

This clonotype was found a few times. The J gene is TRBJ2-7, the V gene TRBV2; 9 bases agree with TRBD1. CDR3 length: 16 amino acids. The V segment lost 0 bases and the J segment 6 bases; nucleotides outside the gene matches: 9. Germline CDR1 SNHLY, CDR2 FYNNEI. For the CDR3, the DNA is TGTGCCAGCAGTGAAGCGCTTTCGGGACAGGGCGGCGAGCAGTACTTC. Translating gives CASSEALSGQGGEQYF. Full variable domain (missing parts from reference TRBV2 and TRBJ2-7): EPEVTQTPSHQVTQMGQEVILRCVPISNHLYFYWYRQILGQKVEFLVSFYNNEISEKSEIFDDQFSVERPDGSNFTLKIRSTKLEDSAMYFCASSEALSGQGGEQYFGPGTRLTVT.

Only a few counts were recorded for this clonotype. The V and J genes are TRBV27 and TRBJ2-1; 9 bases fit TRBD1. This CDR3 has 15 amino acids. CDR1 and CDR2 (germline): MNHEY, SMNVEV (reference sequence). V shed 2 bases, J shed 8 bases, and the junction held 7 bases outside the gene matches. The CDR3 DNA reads TGTGCCAGCAGTTTAGACAGGGGGATGTTCGATGAGCAGTTCTTC. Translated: CASSLDRGMFDEQFF.

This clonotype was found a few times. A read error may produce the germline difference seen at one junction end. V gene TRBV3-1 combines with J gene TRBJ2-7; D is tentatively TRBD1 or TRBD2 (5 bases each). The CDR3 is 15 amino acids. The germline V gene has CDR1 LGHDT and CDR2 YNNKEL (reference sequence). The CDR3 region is CACSQSGTATYEQYF. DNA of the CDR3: TGTGCCTGCAGCCAGTCCGGGACCGCGACCTACGAGCAGTACTTC.

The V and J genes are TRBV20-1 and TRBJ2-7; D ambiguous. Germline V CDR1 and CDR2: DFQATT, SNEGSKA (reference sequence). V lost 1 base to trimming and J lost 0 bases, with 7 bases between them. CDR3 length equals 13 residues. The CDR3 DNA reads TGCAGTGCTAGAGTCCTGTCCTCCTACGAGCAGTACTTC. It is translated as CSARVLSSYEQYF.

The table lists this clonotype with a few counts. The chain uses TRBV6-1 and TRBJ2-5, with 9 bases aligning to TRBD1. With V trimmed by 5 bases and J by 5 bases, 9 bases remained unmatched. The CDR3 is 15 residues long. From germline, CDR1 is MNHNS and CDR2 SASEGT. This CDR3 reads CASSPWTGAGETQYF. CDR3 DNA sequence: TGTGCCAGCAGTCCCTGGACAGGGGCGGGGGAGACCCAGTACTTC.

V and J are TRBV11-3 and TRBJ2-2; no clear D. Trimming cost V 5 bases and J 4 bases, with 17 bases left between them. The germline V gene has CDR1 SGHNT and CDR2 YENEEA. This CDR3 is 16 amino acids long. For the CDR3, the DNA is TGTGCCAGCAGCCCCAAATACGGAGTTTCCACCGGGGAGCTGTTTTTT. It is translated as CASSPKYGVSTGELFF.

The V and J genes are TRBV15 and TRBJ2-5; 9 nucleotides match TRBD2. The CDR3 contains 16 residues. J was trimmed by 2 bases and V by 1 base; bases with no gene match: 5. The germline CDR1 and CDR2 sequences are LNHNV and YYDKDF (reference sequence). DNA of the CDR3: TGTGCCACCAGCAGAGTGCCAGCGGGGGGTCAAGAGACCCAGTACTTC. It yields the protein CATSRVPAGGQETQYF.

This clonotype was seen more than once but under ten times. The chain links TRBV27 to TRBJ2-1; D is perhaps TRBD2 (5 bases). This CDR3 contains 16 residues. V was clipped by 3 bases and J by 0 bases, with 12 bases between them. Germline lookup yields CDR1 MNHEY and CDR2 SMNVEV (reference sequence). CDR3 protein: CASSFHHGVSYNEQFF. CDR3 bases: TGTGCCAGCAGTTTCCACCACGGGGTCTCCTACAATGAGCAGTTCTTC.

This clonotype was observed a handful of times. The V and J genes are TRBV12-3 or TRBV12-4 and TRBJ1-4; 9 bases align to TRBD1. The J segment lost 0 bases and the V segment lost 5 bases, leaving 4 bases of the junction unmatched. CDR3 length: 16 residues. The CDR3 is CASSPGQGPTNEKLFF. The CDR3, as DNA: TGTGCCAGCAGTCCGGGACAGGGCCCAACTAATGAAAAACTGTTTTTT.

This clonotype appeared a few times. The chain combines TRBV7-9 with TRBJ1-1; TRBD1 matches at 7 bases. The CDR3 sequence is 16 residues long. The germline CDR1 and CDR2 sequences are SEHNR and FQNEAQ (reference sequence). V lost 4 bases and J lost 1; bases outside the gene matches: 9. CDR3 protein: CASSSPQTGQNTEAFF. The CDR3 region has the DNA TGTGCCAGCAGCTCCCCCCAGACAGGGCAGAACACTGAAGCTTTCTTT.

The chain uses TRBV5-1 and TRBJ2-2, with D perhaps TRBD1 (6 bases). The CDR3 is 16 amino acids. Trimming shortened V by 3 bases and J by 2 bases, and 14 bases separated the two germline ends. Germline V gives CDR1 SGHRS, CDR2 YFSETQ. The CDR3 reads CASSSQGGVNTGELFF. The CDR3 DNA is TGCGCCAGCAGCTCACAGGGTGGGGTCAACACCGGGGAGCTGTTTTTT.

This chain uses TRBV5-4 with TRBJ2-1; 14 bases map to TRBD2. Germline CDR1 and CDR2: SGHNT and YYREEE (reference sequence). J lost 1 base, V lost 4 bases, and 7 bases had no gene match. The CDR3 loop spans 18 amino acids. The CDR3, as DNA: TGTGCCAGCAGCCCCGGGACTAGCGGGAGCAAATCCTACAATGAGCAGTTCTTC. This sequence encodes CASSPGTSGSKSYNEQFF.

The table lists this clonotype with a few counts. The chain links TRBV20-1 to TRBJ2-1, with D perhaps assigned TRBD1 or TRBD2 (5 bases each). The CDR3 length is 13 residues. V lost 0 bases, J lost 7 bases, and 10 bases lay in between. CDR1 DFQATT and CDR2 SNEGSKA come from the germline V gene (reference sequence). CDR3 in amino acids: CSARDLWGNEQFF. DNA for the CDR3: TGCAGTGCTAGAGATCTCTGGGGGAATGAGCAGTTCTTC.

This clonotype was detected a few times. CDR3 nucleotides: TGTGCCAGTAGTATTAGCACAGATACGCAGTATTTT. This translates into CASSISTDTQYF. The gene calls are TRBV19 and TRBJ2-3; no clear D gene. The length of the CDR3 is 12 residues. The V end lost 3 bases, the J end lost 0 bases, and 1 base lay between the germline ends. The germline gives CDR1 LNHDA, CDR2 SQIVND (reference sequence).

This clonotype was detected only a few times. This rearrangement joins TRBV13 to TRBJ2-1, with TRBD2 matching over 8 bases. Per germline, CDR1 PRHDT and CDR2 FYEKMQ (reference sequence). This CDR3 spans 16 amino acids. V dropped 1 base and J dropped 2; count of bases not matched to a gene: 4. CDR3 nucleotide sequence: TGTGCCAGCAGCTTAGAGCCGGGAGGGCCCTACAATGAGCAGTTCTTC. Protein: CASSLEPGGPYNEQFF.

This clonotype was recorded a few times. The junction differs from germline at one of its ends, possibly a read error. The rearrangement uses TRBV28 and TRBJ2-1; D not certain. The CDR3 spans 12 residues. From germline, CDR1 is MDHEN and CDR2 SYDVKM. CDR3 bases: TGTGCCAGCAGGCCTCCGGGCCCTCCTCCGGTCTTC. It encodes CASRPPGPPPVF.

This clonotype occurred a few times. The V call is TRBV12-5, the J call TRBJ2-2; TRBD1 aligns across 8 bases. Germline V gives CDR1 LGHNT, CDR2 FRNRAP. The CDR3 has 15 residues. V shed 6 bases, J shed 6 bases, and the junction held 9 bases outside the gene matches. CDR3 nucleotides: TGTGCTAGTGGCAGGACAGGGTATCTTTCCGGGGAGCTGTTTTTT. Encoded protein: CASGRTGYLSGELFF.